The 27 T cell receptor beta chains below all came from one sample that was sequenced in a study of blood T cell repertoires in COVID-19. Produced via immunoSEQ multiplex PCR; TCRdb's table is partial and in-frame only. The table lists some 290,000 clones, 81% of them singletons, with over 2.5% in the top ten. The sample taken for sequencing was peripheral blood. Every receptor here comes from an older woman with active or convalescent COVID-19.

This clone showed up just once. The chain employs TRBV12-3 or TRBV12-4 and TRBJ1-1; 8 bases map to TRBD1. This CDR3 is 13 amino acids long. Germline trimming cut 7 bases from V and 8 bases from J; bases unmatched to any gene: 9. The CDR3 region is CASTALRGLEAFF. CDR3 in DNA: TGTGCCAGCACGGCCCTCAGGGGGCTGGAAGCTTTCTTT.

The J gene is TRBJ2-1, the V gene TRBV10-3; 11 bases are a match to TRBD1. Germline values: CDR1 ENHRY, CDR2 SYGVKD. The length of the CDR3 is 16 residues. Losses at the gene ends were 2 bases for V and 7 bases for J; bases not matched to a gene: 7. In DNA form, the CDR3 reads TGTGCCATCAGTGAGCCTGGACAGGGGGCGACGAATGAGCAGTTCTTC. This sequence encodes CAISEPGQGATNEQFF.

This chain joins TRBV3-1 (or the pseudogene TRBV3-2) and TRBJ1-2, with 7 bases aligning to TRBD1. CDR1 and CDR2 from the germline V gene are LGHDT and YNNKEL (reference sequence). CDR3 length: 14 residues. V was clipped by 4 bases and J by 4 bases; unmatched bases: 6. This chain's CDR3 is CASSLKTGLYGYTF. The CDR3 nucleotides read TGTGCCAGCAGCCTCAAGACAGGGCTCTATGGCTACACCTTC.

The rearrangement links TRBV7-2 to TRBJ1-3; D gene uncertain. Between the trimmed V and J ends, which lost 1 base and 0 bases, there was a span of 7 bases. CDR1 SGHTA and CDR2 FQGNSA come from the germline V gene. CDR3 length: 15 residues. CDR3 sequence reads: CASSLVSGSGNTIYF. The CDR3 DNA reads as TGTGCCAGCAGCTTAGTGAGCGGCTCTGGAAACACCATATATTTT.

The chain recombines TRBV6-5 with TRBJ1-2; D not resolved. The germline CDR1 and CDR2 sequences are MNHEY and SVGAGI. The V gene lost 7 bases and the J gene lost 2 bases, with 11 bases spanning the gap. This CDR3 has 13 amino acids. This CDR3 is CASKREFNYGYTF. CDR3 nucleotides: TGTGCCAGCAAAAGGGAGTTCAACTATGGCTACACCTTC.

This chain connects TRBV7-9 to TRBJ2-7; possible D gene TRBD2, 6 bases. This CDR3 spans 14 amino acids. Germline V gene data show CDR1 as SEHNR and CDR2 as FQNEAQ (reference sequence). CDR3 bases: TGTGCTGTAAACGGGGGTAGCGGCAACTACGAGCAGTACTTC. This codes for CAVNGGSGNYEQYF.

The chain uses TRBV9 and TRBJ2-3; TRBD2 matches at 12 bases. The CDR3 has 18 amino acids. The germline CDR1 and CDR2 sequences are SGDLS and YYNGEE. V shed 3 bases, J shed 1 base, and the junction held 9 bases outside the gene matches. The CDR3 DNA follows: TGTGCCAGCAGCGCCTCTAGCGGGGGGGCTGGGGGCACAGATACGCAGTATTTT. Protein: CASSASSGGAGGTDTQYF.

The V and J genes are TRBV19 and TRBJ2-1; D is ambiguous. Germline loops: CDR1 LNHDA, CDR2 SQIVND (reference sequence). The germline V and J ends were trimmed by 4 bases and 6 bases, with 19 bases remaining between them. The CDR3 is made up of 16 amino acids. CDR3 protein: CASSRSGSPAGNEQFF. CDR3 coding DNA: TGTGCCAGTAGTAGGTCCGGGTCCCCGGCCGGCAATGAGCAGTTCTTC.

The chain carries TRBV5-8 and TRBJ1-5; TRBD1 is a possible D gene (6 bases). Germline V gene lookup returns CDR1 SGHTS and CDR2 YDEGEE. The CDR3 is 16 amino acids. V shed 3 bases and J shed 2 bases, with 15 bases lying between them. The CDR3 DNA reads TGTGCCAGCAGCTCCCGGGACACCGGGGGCAATCAGCCCCAGCATTTT. Translated, it gives CASSSRDTGGNQPQHF.

This rearrangement joins TRBV7-6 to TRBJ1-3; D is unclear. The CDR3 spans 11 residues. Germline V gene sequence: CDR1 SGHVS, CDR2 FNYEAQ. The CDR3 is CAGGSGNTIYF. In nucleotides, the CDR3 is TGTGCAGGCGGCTCTGGAAACACCATATATTTT.

This clone turned up a few times. The chain couples TRBV19 to TRBJ1-2; D not certain. V was shortened by 2 bases and J by 9 bases, with 22 bases between the two germline ends. Per germline, CDR1 LNHDA and CDR2 SQIVND (reference sequence). CDR3 size: 16 residues. CDR3 sequence reads: CASSISVGQDRSSYTF. As DNA, the CDR3 is TGTGCCAGTAGTATATCCGTGGGTCAGGATAGGTCGAGCTACACCTTC.

This chain links TRBV5-5 with TRBJ1-2; D is perhaps TRBD1 (5 bases). The CDR3 has 14 residues. Between the trimmed V and J ends, which lost 3 bases and 3 bases, there was a span of 12 bases. The V gene's germline CDR1 is SGHKS and CDR2 YYEKEE (reference sequence). The CDR3 DNA reads TGTGCCAGCAGCTCCGTACAGGATCACTATGGCTACACCTTC. Translated: CASSSVQDHYGYTF.

The CDR3 region has the DNA TGTGCCAGTAGTACCGAGACAGGTTCCTACAATGAGCAGTTCTTC. Encoded protein: CASSTETGSYNEQFF. The rearrangement uses TRBV19 and TRBJ2-1, with D possibly being TRBD1 (6 bases). Trimming removed 4 bases at V and 1 base at J, with 11 bases between. The CDR3 runs to 15 residues. CDR1 is LNHDA and CDR2 is SQIVND in the germline V gene (reference sequence).

The chain links TRBV7-2 to TRBJ2-4; maybe TRBD1 (8 bases). The V gene lost 2 bases and the J gene lost 3 bases, with 17 bases spanning the gap. CDR1 SGHTA and CDR2 FQGNSA come from the germline V gene. The CDR3 loop spans 17 amino acids. Here the CDR3 DNA reads TGTGCCAGCAGCTTAAACAGGGGGAGGGGTGGCAAAAACATTCAGTACTTC. As protein: CASSLNRGRGGKNIQYF. Together with reference TRBV7-2 and TRBJ2-4, the CDR3 gives the full variable domain: GAGVSQSPSNKVTEKGKDVELRCDPISGHTALYWYRQSLGQGLEFLIYFQGNSAPDKSGLPSDRFSAERTGGSVSTLTIQRTQQEDSAVYLCASSLNRGRGGKNIQYFGAGTRLSVL.

J is TRBJ1-2 and V is TRBV5-1, with D perhaps TRBD1 (5 bases). CDR1 is SGHRS, CDR2 YFSETQ, per germline. There are 14 residues in the CDR3. Trimming shortened V by 0 bases and J by 7 bases, and 13 bases separated the two germline ends. The CDR3 loop reads CASSLGGEQGGYTF. CDR3 sequence (DNA): TGCGCCAGCAGCTTGGGCGGGGAGCAGGGTGGCTACACCTTC.

This clone came up a few times. This chain joins TRBV5-5 and TRBJ1-5; no clear D gene. Trimming took 0 bases from V and 3 from J, leaving 7 bases between them. Germline loops: CDR1 SGHKS, CDR2 YYEKEE (reference sequence). The CDR3 runs to 14 residues. The CDR3: CASSLGSNNQPQHF. CDR3 coding DNA: TGTGCCAGCAGCTTGGGCAGTAACAATCAGCCCCAGCATTTT.

The count of this clone is one. The V call is TRBV4-2, the J call TRBJ1-4; no definite D call. This CDR3 spans 12 amino acids. Germline CDR1 reads LGHNA; CDR2 reads YNFKEQ. Trimming pared 0 bases from V and 14 bases from J, leaving 10 bases between. DNA for the CDR3: TGTGCCAGCAGCCAAGATCTCGGGTATCTGTTTTTT. Its translation: CASSQDLGYLFF.

This chain connects TRBV5-1 to TRBJ1-1, with TRBD1 as a possible D gene (5 bases). V gave up 5 bases and J gave up 1 base, with 15 bases separating them. Germline CDR1 is SGHRS and CDR2 is YFSETQ. The CDR3 loop spans 15 amino acids. The CDR3 DNA is TGCGCCAGCAGGCGACCGGGGGATCAGAACACTGAAGCTTTCTTT. Protein product: CASRRPGDQNTEAFF.

This chain connects TRBV2 to TRBJ1-1; 9 nucleotides match TRBD1. The CDR3 length is 14 residues. Unmatched junction bases numbered 7, after V lost 4 bases and J lost 7 bases. Germline values: CDR1 SNHLY, CDR2 FYNNEI. CDR3 sequence reads: CASSGQQGAVEAFF. Written as DNA, the CDR3 is TGTGCCAGCAGTGGACAACAGGGGGCGGTTGAAGCTTTCTTT.

The chain is built from TRBV9 and TRBJ1-6; D possibly corresponds to TRBD1 (5 bases). This CDR3 region has 15 residues. Germline-derived CDR1 and CDR2 are SGDLS and YYNGEE. The germline V and J ends were trimmed by 0 bases and 7 bases, with 11 bases remaining between them. CDR3 protein: CASSVAGAGNSPLHF. In nucleotides, the CDR3 is TGTGCCAGCAGCGTAGCTGGGGCAGGGAATTCACCCCTCCACTTT. Filled out from reference TRBV9 and TRBJ1-6, the complete variable domain reads DSGVTQTPKHLITATGQRVTLRCSPRSGDLSVYWYQQSLDQGLQFLIQYYNGEERAKGNILERFSAQQFPDLHSELNLSSLELGDSALYFCASSVAGAGNSPLHFGNGTRLTVT.

V gene TRBV7-6 combines with J gene TRBJ1-3, with TRBD1 identical over 7 bases. The CDR3 has 17 amino acids. V dropped 5 bases and J dropped 0; count of bases not matched to a gene: 10. Germline V gene sequence: CDR1 SGHVS, CDR2 FNYEAQ. In DNA form, the CDR3 reads TGTGCCAGCAGCCTTTTGACAGGGCGGAGCTCTGGAAACACCATATATTTT. Translating it yields CASSLLTGRSSGNTIYF.

This clone was observed a few times. This same CDR3 is encoded by further DNA sequences in the sample. The genes are TRBV7-2 and TRBJ2-7; TRBD1 matches 7 bases. The CDR3 is 14 residues long. CDR1 is SGHTA and CDR2 is FQGNSA in the germline V gene. Unmatched junction bases numbered 5, after V lost 6 bases and J lost 0 bases. CDR3 loop: CASRSTGTSYEQYF. The CDR3 DNA follows: TGTGCCAGCAGGTCGACAGGGACCTCCTACGAGCAGTACTTC.

The chain has TRBV6-5 and TRBJ1-6; the match to TRBD1 covers 8 bases. V shed 7 bases, J shed 6 bases, and the junction held 8 bases outside the gene matches. This CDR3 is 15 amino acids long. CDR1 is MNHEY, CDR2 SVGAGI, per germline. Here the CDR3 DNA reads TGTGCCAGCAACCGAGGACAGGGAGGTAATTCACCCCTCCACTTT. It codes for CASNRGQGGNSPLHF.

This clone was seen a few times. The rearrangement uses TRBV4-1 and TRBJ1-5, with no clear D. The CDR3 is 17 residues long. Germline CDR1 MGHRA, CDR2 YSYEKL. The ends were cut back, 5 bases at V and 0 bases at J, with 17 bases in the middle. The CDR3 bases are TGCGCCAGCAGCAATTCCCTCGGGATTTATAGCAATCAGCCCCAGCATTTT. This translates into CASSNSLGIYSNQPQHF.

The sample holds one count of this clone. The genes are TRBV4-1 and TRBJ2-2; TRBD2 agrees at 8 bases. V lost 0 bases and J lost 4; bases outside the gene matches: 4. Per the germline V gene, CDR1 is MGHRA and CDR2 is YSYEKL. The CDR3 length is 16 residues. In DNA form, the CDR3 reads TGCGCCAGCAGCCAAGACGGGGGGGCCTTCACCGGGGAGCTGTTTTTT. It encodes CASSQDGGAFTGELFF.

V gene TRBV5-6 combines with J gene TRBJ1-5; no reliable D call. Per the germline V gene, CDR1 is SGHDT and CDR2 is YYEEEE. V was pared by 0 bases and J by 2 bases, with 6 bases between. The CDR3 spans 14 residues. CDR3 sequence (DNA): TGTGCCAGCAGCTTGGGGCTGGGCAATCAGCCCCAGCATTTT. Amino acid sequence: CASSLGLGNQPQHF.

V and J are TRBV7-9 and TRBJ1-5, with D maybe TRBD1 (6 bases). The CDR3 totals 14 residues. Germline CDR1 SEHNR, CDR2 FQNEAQ (reference sequence). The V end lost 5 bases, the J end lost 3 bases, and 11 bases lay between the germline ends. The CDR3 DNA reads TGTGCCAGCAGCAAGACAGGTCCCAATCAGCCCCAGCATTTT. Protein sequence: CASSKTGPNQPQHF.